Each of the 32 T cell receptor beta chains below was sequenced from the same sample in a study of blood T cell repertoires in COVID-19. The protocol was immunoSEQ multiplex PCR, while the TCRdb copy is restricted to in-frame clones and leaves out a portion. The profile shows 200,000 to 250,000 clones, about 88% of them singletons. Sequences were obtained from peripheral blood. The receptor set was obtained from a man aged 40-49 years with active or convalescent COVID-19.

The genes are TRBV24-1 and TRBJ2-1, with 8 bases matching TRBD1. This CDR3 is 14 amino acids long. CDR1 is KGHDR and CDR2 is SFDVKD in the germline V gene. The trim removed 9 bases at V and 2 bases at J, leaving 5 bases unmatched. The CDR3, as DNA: TGTGCCACCGCCGACAGGGGACCCTACAATGAGCAGTTCTTC. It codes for CATADRGPYNEQFF.

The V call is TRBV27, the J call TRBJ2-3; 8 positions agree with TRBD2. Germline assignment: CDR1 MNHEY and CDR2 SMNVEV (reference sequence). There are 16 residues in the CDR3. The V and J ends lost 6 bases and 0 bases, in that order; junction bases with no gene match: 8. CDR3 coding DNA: TGTGCCAGCAGCCGCGGAGCGGGAGCCAGCACAGATACGCAGTATTTT. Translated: CASSRGAGASTDTQYF.

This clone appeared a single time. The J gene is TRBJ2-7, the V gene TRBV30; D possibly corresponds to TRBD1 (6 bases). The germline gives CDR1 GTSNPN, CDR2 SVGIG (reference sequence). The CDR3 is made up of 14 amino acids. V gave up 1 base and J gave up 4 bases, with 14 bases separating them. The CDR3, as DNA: TGTGCCTGGAGTGCTGGCAGGGGTACGTACGAGCAGTACTTC. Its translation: CAWSAGRGTYEQYF.

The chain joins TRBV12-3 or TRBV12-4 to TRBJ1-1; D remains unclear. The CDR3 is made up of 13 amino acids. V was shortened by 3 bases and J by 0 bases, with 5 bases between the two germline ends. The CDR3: CASSFQLNTEAFF. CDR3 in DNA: TGTGCCAGCAGTTTTCAGTTGAACACTGAAGCTTTCTTT.

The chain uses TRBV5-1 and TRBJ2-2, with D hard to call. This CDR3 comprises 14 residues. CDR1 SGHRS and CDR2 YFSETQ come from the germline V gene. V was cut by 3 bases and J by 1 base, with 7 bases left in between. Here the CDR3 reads CASSSIRNTGELFF. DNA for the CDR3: TGCGCCAGCAGCTCCATCAGGAACACCGGGGAGCTGTTTTTT.

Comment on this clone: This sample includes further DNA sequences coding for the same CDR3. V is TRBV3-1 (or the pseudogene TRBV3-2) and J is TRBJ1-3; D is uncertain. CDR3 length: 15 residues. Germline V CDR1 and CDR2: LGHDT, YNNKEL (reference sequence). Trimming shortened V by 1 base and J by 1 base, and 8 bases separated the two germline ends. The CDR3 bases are TGTGCCAGCAGCCAAGTACGAGGATCTGGAAACACCATATATTTT. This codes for CASSQVRGSGNTIYF.

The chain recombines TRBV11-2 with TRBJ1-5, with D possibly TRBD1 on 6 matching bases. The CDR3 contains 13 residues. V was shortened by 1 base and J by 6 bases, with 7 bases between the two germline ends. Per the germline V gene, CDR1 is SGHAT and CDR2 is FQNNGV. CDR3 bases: TGTGCCAGCAGCTTAGGGGGGCTTCAGCCCCAGCATTTT. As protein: CASSLGGLQPQHF.

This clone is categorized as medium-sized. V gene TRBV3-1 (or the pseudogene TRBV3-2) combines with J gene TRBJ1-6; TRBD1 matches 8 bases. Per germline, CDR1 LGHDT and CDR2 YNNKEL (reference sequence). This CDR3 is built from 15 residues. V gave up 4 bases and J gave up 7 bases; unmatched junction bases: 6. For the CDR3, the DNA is TGTGCCAGCAGCCCGAGGGACAGGAAAAATTCACCCCTCCACTTT. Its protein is CASSPRDRKNSPLHF.

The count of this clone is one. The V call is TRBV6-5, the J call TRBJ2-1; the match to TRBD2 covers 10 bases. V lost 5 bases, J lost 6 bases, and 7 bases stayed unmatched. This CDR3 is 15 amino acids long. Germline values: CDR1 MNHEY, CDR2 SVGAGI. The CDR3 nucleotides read TGTGCCAGCAGTCTGACTAGCGGGCACTTCAATGAGCAGTTCTTC. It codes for CASSLTSGHFNEQFF.

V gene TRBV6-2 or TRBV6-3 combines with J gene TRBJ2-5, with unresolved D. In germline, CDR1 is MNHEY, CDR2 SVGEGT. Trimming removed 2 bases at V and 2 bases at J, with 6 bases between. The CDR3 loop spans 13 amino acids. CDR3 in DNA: TGTGCCAGCAGTTACGGGCTGCAAGAGACCCAGTACTTC. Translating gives CASSYGLQETQYF.

The CDR3 here is CASSPTGQASPGSYEQYF. The CDR3 DNA follows: TGCGCCAGCAGCCCGACGGGACAGGCAAGCCCGGGCTCCTACGAGCAGTACTTC. This chain joins TRBV5-1 and TRBJ2-7; 8 bases align to TRBD1. CDR3 length: 18 amino acids. Germline V gene data show CDR1 as SGHRS and CDR2 as YFSETQ. Losses at the gene ends were 4 bases for V and 0 bases for J; bases not matched to a gene: 15.

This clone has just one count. The CDR3 coding sequence is TGTGCCAGCAGCCAAGATTTGCGGAGAGGCTACACCTTC. Its protein is CASSQDLRRGYTF. The gene calls are TRBV3-1 (or the pseudogene TRBV3-2) and TRBJ1-2; D remains ambiguous. Trimming cost V 0 bases and J 8 bases, with 10 bases left between them. The CDR3 totals 13 residues. The germline V gene encodes CDR1 LGHDT and CDR2 YNNKEL (reference sequence).

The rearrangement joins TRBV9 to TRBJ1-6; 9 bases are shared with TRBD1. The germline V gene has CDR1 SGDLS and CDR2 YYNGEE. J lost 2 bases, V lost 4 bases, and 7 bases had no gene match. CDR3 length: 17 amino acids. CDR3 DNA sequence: TGTGCCAGCAGCCCTGGACAGGGGTTCCCCTATAATTCACCCCTCCACTTT. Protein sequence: CASSPGQGFPYNSPLHF.

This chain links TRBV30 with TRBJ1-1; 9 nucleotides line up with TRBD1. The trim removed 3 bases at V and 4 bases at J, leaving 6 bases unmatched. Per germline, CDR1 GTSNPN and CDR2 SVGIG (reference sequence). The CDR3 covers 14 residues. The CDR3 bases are TGTGCCTGGAGCAACAGGGGGCAGGGCACTGAAGCTTTCTTT. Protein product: CAWSNRGQGTEAFF.

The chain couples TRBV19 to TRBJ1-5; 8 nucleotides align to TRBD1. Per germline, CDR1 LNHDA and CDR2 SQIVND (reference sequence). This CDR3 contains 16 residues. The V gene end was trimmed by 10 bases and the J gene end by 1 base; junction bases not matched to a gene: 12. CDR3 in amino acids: CATRTAGGSSNQPQHF. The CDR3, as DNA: TGTGCCACCCGTACTGCAGGGGGCTCAAGCAATCAGCCCCAGCATTTT.

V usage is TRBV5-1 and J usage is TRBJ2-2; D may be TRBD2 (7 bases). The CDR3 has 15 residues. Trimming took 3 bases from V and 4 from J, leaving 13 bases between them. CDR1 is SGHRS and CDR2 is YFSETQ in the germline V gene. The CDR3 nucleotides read TGCGCCAGCAGCTCACAGGGAGGGAGCACCGGGGAGCTGTTTTTT. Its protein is CASSSQGGSTGELFF.

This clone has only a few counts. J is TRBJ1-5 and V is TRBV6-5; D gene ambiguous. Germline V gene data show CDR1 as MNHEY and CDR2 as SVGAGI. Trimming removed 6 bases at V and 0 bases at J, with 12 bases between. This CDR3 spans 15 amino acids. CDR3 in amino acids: CASRLTGNSNQPQHF. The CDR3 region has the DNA TGTGCCAGCAGATTAACGGGGAATAGCAATCAGCCCCAGCATTTT.

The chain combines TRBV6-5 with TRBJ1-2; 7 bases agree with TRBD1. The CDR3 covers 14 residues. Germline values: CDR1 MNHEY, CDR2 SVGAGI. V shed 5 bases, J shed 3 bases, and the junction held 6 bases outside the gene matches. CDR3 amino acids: CASSRRDRYYGYTF. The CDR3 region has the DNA TGTGCCAGCAGTCGCCGGGACAGATACTATGGCTACACCTTC.

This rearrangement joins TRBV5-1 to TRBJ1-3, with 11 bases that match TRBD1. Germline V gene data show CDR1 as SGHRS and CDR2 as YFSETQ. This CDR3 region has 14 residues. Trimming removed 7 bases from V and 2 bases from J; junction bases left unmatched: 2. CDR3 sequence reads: CASSGQGAGNTIYF. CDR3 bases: TGCGCCAGCTCGGGACAGGGGGCTGGAAACACCATATATTTT.

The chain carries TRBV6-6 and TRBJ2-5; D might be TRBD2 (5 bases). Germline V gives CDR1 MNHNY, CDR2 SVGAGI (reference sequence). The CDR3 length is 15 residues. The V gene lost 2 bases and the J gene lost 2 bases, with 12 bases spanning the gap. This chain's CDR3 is CASSYGGGQQETQYF. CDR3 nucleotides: TGTGCCAGCAGTTACGGTGGCGGGCAGCAAGAGACCCAGTACTTC.

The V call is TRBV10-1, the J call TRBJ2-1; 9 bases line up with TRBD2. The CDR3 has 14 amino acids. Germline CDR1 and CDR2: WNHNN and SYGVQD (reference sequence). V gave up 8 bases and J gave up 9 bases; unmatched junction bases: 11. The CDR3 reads CASGAGGPSGEQFF. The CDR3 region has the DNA TGCGCCAGCGGTGCGGGAGGGCCATCGGGTGAGCAGTTCTTC.

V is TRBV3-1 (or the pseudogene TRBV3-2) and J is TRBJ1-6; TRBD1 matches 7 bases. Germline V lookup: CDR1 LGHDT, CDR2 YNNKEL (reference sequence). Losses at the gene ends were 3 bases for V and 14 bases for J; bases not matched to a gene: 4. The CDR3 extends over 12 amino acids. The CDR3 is CASSHFGQALHF. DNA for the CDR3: TGTGCCAGCAGCCATTTTGGACAGGCCCTCCACTTT.

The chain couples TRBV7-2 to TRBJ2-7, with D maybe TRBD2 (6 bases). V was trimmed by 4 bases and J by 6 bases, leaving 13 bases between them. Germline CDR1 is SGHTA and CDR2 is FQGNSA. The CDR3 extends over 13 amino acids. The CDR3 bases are TGTGCCAGCAGCTCGGTACTAGCAACCGAGCAGTACTTC. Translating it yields CASSSVLATEQYF.

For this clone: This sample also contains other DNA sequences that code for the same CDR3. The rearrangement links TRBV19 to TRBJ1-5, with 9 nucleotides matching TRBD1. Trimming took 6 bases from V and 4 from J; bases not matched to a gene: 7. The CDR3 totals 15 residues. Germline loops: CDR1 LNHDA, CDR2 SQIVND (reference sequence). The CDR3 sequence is CASSLTGGGNQPQHF. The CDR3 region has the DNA TGTGCCAGTAGCCTTACAGGGGGCGGAAATCAGCCCCAGCATTTT.

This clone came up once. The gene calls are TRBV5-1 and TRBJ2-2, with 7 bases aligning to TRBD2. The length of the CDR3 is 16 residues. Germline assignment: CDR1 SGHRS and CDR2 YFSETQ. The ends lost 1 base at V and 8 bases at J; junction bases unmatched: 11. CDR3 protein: CASSLSRTGGEGELFF. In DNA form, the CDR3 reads TGCGCCAGCAGCTTGAGTAGGACGGGAGGTGAAGGGGAGCTGTTTTTT. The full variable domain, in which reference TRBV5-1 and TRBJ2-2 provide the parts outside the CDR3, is KAGVTQTPRYLIKTRGQQVTLSCSPISGHRSVSWYQQTPGQGLQFLFEYFSETQRNKGNFPGRFSGRQFSNSRSEMNVSTLELGDSALYLCASSLSRTGGEGELFFGEGSRLTVL.

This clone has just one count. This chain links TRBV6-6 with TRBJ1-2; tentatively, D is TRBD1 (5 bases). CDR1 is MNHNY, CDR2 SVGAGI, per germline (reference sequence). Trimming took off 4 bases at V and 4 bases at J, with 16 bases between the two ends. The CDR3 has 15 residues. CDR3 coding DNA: TGTGCCAGCAGTTTCACTTTGGGGGGGACCTATGGCTACACCTTC. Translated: CASSFTLGGTYGYTF.

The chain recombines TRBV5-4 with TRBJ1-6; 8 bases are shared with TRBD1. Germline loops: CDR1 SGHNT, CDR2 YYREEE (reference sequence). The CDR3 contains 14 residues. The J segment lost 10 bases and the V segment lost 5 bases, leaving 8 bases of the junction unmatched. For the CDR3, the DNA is TGTGCCAGCAGTAACGACAGGGGAGGCTCACCCCTCCACTTT. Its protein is CASSNDRGGSPLHF.

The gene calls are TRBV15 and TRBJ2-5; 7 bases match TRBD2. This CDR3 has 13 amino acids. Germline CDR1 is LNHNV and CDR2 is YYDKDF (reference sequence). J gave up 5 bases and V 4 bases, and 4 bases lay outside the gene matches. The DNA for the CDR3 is TGTGCCACCAGCACCTTGGGAGGGGAGACCCAGTACTTC. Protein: CATSTLGGETQYF.

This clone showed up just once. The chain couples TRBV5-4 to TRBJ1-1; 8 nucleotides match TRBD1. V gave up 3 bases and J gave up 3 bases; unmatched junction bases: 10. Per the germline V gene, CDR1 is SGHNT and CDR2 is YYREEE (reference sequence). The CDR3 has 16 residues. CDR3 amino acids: CASSYGQGSLDTEAFF. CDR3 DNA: TGTGCCAGCAGCTACGGACAGGGAAGCTTAGACACTGAAGCTTTCTTT.

CDR3 in DNA: TGCGCCAGCAGTGTAACCCGGGCTAGCGGTACAGATACGCAGTATTTT. This translates into CASSVTRASGTDTQYF. V gene TRBV10-1 combines with J gene TRBJ2-3; 7 nucleotides agree with TRBD2. Germline assignment: CDR1 WNHNN and CDR2 SYGVQD (reference sequence). The ends lost 4 bases at V and 3 bases at J; junction bases unmatched: 10. This CDR3 has 16 residues.

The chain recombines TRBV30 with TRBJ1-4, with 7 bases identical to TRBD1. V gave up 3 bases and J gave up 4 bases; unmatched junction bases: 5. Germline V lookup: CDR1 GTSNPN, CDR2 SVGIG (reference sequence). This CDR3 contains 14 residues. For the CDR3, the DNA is TGTGCCTGGAGGGGACAGACAGTTAATGAAAAACTGTTTTTT. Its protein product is CAWRGQTVNEKLFF. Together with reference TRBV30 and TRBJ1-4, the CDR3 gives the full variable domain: SQTIHQWPATLVQPVGSPLSLECTVEGTSNPNLYWYRQAAGRGLQLLFYSVGIGQISSEVPQNLSASRPQDRQFILSSKKLLLSDSGFYLCAWRGQTVNEKLFFGSGTQLSVL.

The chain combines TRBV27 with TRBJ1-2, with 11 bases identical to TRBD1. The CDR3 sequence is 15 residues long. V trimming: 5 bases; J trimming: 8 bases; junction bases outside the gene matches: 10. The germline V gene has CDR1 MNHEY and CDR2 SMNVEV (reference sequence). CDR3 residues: CASSTWTGGGEGYTF. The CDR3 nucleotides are TGTGCCAGCAGTACCTGGACAGGGGGCGGTGAGGGCTACACCTTC.